Given below is one T cell receptor beta chain in context. Its antigen is undetermined. Trimming at V came to 5 bases and at J to 8 bases, leaving 5 bases not matched to a gene. This CDR3 is 11 amino acids long. Germline V CDR1 and CDR2: SQVTM, ANQGSEA. The entry originates in a study of T cell responses to AZD1222 COVID-19 vaccine. The study, taken as a whole, reports: Only a handful of AZD1222 recipients tested seropositive at baseline. Spike-spanning, vaccine-associated CD4 TCRs were dominant at 160-218 and 743-854.

The protocol was immunoSEQ multiplex PCR, while the TCRdb copy is restricted to in-frame clones and leaves out a portion. The sample shows over 110,000 clones, 85% to 95% of them seen only once. The material was peripheral blood, obtained 28 days after the second AZD1222 dose. The rearrangement uses TRBV29-1 and TRBJ1-2; 7 bases are a match to TRBD1. This receptor was obtained from an adult who received the AZD1222 COVID-19 vaccine. In nucleotides, the CDR3 is TGCAGCGTTCCGGACAGGTTGGGCTACACCTTC. It encodes CSVPDRLGYTF.